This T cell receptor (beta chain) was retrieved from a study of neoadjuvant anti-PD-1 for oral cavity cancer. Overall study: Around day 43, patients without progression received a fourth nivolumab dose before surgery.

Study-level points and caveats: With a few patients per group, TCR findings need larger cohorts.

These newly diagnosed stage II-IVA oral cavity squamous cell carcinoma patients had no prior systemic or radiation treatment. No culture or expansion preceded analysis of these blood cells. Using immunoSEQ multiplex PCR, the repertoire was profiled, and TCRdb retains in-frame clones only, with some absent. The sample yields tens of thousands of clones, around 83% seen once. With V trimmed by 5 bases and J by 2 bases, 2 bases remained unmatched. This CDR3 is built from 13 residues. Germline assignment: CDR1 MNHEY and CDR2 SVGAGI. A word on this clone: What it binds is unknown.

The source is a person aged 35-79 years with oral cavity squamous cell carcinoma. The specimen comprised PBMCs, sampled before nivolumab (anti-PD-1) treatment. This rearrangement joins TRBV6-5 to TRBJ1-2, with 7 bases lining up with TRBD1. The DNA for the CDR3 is TGTGCCAGCAGTGAAGGGGGCAACTATGGCTACACCTTC. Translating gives CASSEGGNYGYTF.